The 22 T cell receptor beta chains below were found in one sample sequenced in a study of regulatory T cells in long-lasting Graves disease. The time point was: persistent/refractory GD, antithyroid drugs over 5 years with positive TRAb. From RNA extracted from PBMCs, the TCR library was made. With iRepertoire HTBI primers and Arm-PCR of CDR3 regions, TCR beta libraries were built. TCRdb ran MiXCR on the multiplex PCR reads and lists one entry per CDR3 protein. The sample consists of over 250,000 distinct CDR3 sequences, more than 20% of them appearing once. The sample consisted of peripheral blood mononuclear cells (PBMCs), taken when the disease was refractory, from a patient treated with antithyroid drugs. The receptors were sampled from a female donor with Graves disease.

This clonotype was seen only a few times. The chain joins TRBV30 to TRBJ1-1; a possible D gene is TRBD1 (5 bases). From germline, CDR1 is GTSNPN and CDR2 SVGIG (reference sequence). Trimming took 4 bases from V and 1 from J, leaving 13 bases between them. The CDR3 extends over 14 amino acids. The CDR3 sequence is CAWTLHGTNTEAFF. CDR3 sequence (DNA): TGTGCCTGGACTCTGCATGGGACGAACACTGAAGCTTTCTTT.

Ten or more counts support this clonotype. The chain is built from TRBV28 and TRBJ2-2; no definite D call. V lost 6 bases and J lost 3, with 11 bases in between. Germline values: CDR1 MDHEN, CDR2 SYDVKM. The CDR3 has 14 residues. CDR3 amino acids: CASSPHQDTGELFF. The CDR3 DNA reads TGTGCCAGCAGCCCCCACCAGGACACCGGGGAGCTGTTTTTT.

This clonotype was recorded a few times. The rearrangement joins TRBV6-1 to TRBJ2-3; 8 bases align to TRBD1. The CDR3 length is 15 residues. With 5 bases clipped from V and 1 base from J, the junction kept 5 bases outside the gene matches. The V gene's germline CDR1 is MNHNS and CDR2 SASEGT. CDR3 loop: CASSPPGQGTDTQYF. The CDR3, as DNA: TGTGCCAGCAGTCCCCCGGGACAGGGCACAGATACGCAGTATTTT.

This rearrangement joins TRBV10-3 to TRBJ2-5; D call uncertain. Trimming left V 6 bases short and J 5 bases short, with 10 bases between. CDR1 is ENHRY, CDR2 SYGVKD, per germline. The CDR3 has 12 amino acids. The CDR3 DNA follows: TGTGCCATCAGCCTGGGTGGGGAGACCCAGTACTTC. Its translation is CAISLGGETQYF.

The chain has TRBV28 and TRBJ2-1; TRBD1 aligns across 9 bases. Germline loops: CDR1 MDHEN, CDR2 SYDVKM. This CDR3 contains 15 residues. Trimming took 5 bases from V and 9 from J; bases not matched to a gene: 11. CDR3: CASSITGTGSSEQFF. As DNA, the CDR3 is TGTGCCAGCAGTATTACCGGGACAGGGTCTAGTGAGCAGTTCTTC.

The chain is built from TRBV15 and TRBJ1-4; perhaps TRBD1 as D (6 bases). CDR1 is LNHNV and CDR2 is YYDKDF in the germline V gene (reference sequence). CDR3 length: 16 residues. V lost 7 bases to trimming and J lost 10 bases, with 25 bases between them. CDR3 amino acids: CATTQTGARRLGKLFF. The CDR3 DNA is TGTGCCACCACCCAAACGGGGGCGAGGCGGTTAGGAAAACTGTTTTTT. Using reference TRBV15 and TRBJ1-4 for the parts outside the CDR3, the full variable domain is DAMVIQNPRYQVTQFGKPVTLSCSQTLNHNVMYWYQQKSSQAPKLLFHYYDKDFNNEADTPDNFQSRRPNTSFCFLDIRSPGLGDTAMYLCATTQTGARRLGKLFFGSGTQLSVL.

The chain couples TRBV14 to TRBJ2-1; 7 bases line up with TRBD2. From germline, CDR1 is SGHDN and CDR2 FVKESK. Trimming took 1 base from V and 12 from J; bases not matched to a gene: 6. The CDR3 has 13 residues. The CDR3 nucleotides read TGTGCCAGCAGCCAAGGCGCAGCGGGAAGGCAGTTCTTC. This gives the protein CASSQGAAGRQFF.

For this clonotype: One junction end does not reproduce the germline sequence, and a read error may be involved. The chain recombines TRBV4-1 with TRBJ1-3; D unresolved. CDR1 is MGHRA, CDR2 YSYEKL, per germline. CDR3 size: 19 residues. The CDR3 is CASSEDTLITKSTGNTIYF. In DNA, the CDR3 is TGCGCCAGCAGCGAAGACACACTTATTACAAAGAGTACTGGAAACACCATATATTTT.

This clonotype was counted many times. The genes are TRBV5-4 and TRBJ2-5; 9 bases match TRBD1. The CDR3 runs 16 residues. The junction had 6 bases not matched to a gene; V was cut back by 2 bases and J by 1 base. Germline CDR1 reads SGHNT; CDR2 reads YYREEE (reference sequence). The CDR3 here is CASSLFRDRAQETQYF. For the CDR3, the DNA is TGTGCCAGCAGCTTATTCCGGGACAGGGCCCAAGAGACCCAGTACTTC.

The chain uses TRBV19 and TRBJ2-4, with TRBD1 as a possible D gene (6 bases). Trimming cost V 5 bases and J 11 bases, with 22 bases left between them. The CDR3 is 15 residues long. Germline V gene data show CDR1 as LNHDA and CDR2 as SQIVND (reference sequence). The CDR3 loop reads CASSSLLRDNHFQYF. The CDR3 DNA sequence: TGTGCCAGTAGTTCTTTGCTCCGGGACAACCATTTTCAGTACTTC.

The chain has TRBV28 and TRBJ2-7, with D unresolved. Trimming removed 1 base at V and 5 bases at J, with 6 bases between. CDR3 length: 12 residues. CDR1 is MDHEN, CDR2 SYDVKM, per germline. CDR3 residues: CASSLLADEQYF. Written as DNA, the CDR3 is TGTGCCAGCAGTTTATTGGCGGACGAGCAGTACTTC. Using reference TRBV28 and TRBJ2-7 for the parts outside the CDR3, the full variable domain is DVKVTQSSRYLVKRTGEKVFLECVQDMDHENMFWYRQDPGLGLRLIYFSYDVKMKEKGDIPEGYSVSREKKERFSLILESASTNQTSMYLCASSLLADEQYFGPGTRLTVT.

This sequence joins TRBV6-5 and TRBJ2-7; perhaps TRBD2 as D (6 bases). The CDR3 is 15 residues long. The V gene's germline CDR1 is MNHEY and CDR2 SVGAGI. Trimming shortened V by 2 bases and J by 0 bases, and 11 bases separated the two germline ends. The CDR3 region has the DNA TGTGCCAGCAGTTACCCCGGGACTGACTCCTACGAGCAGTACTTC. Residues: CASSYPGTDSYEQYF.

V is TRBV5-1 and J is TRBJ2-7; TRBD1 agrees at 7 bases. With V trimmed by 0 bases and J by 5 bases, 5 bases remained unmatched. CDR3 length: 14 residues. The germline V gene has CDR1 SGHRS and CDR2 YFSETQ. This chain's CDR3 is CASSLEDRIHEQYF. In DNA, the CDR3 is TGCGCCAGCAGCTTGGAGGACAGGATCCACGAGCAGTACTTC.

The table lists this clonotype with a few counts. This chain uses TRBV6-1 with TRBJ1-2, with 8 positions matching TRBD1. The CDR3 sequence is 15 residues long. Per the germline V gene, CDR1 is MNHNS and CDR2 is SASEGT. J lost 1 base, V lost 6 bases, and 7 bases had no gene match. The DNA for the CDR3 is TGTGCCAGCAGGGTCCGGGACAGGCGTAACTATGGCTACACCTTC. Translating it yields CASRVRDRRNYGYTF.

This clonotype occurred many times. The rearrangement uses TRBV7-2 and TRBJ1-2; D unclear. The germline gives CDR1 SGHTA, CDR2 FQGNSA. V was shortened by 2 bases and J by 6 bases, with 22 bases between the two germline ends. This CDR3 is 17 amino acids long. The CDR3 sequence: CASSLNPGPSMVNGYTF. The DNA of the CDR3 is TGTGCCAGCAGCTTAAATCCAGGCCCCTCGATGGTGAATGGCTACACCTTC.

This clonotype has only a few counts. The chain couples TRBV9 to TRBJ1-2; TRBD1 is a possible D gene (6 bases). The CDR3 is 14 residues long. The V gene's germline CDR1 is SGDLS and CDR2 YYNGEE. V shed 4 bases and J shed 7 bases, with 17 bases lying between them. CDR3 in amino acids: CASSTEGTRGGYTF. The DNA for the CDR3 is TGTGCCAGCAGCACCGAGGGGACAAGGGGTGGCTACACCTTC.

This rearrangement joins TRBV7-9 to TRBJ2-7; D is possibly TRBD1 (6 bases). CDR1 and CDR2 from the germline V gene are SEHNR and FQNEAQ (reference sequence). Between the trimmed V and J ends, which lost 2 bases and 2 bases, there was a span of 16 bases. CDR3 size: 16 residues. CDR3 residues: CASSLSARQEAYEQYF. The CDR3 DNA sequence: TGTGCCAGCAGCTTATCGGCGCGACAGGAGGCCTACGAGCAGTACTTC. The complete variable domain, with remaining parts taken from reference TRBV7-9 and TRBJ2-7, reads DTGVSQNPRHKITKRGQNVTFRCDPISEHNRLYWYRQTLGQGPEFLTYFQNEAQLEKSRLLSDRFSAERPKGSFSTLEIQRTEQGDSAMYLCASSLSARQEAYEQYFGPGTRLTVT.

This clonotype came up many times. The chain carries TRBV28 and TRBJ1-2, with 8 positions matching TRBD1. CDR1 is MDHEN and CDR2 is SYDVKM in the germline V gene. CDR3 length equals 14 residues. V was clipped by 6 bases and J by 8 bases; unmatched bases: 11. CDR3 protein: CASSPPDRAGGYTF. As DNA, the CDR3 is TGTGCCAGCAGCCCTCCGGACAGGGCTGGAGGCTACACCTTC.

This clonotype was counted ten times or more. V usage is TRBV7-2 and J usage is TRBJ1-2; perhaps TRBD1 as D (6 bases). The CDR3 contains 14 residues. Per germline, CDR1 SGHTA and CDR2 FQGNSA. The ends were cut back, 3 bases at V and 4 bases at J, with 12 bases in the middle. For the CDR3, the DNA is TGTGCCAGCAGCTTTCCAGGGGAGGGCTATGGCTACACCTTC. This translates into CASSFPGEGYGYTF.

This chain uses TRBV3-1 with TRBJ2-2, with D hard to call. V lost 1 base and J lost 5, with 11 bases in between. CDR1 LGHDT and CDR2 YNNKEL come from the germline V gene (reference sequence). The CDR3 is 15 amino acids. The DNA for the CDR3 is TGTGCCAGCAGCCAAGCAGTCGCAGGAACCGGGGAGCTGTTTTTT. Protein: CASSQAVAGTGELFF.

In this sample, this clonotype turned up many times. The CDR3 coding sequence is TGTGCCTGGAGTCGAGGACTGGTGAGGACCTTC. Translated, it gives CAWSRGLVRTF. This sequence joins TRBV30 and TRBJ1-2; D gene uncertain. V was clipped by 2 bases and J by 14 bases, with 15 bases between them. CDR3 length equals 11 residues. Germline lookup yields CDR1 GTSNPN and CDR2 SVGIG (reference sequence).

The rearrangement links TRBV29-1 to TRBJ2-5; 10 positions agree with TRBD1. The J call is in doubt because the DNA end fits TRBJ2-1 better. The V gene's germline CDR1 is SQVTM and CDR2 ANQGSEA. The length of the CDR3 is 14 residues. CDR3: CSVVRQGASNEQFF. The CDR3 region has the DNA TGCAGCGTTGTCAGACAGGGGGCTAGCAATGAGCAGTTCTTC.